This TCR beta chain was profiled in a study of regulatory T cells in long-lasting Graves disease. Time point here: persistent/refractory GD, antithyroid drugs over 5 years with positive TRAb. Extracted PBMC RNA gave rise to the TCR library. As a group, patients came from one endocrinology department in Xi'an, China. Both iRepertoire HTBI primers and Arm-PCR of CDR3 regions were used to build the TCR beta libraries. Study processing details: In the combined samples, 62 TRBV and fewer than 15 TRBJ segments were identified. In TCRdb, the multiplex PCR reads were re-called with MiXCR into one record per CDR3 protein. TCRdb, not the authors, supplied the V and J calls. The data contain a few hundred thousand distinct CDR3 sequences, roughly a quarter of them singletons. The CDR3 is made up of 20 amino acids. Germline V CDR1 and CDR2: KGHDR, SFDVKD. V shed 6 bases and J 0 bases; nucleotides not matched to a gene: 12.

In this sample, this clonotype turned up many times. The clonotype originates from a female donor with Graves disease. V is TRBV24-1 and J is TRBJ2-1, with 14 bases matching TRBD2. The source material was peripheral blood mononuclear cells (PBMCs), sampled when the disease was refractory, from a patient treated with antithyroid drugs. The CDR3 bases are TGTGCCACCAGTCCGGCGTTGACTAGCGGGAGGGCCCCCTCCTACAATGAGCAGTTCTTC. Residues: CATSPALTSGRAPSYNEQFF.